A single sample is the source of the 19 T cell receptor beta chains below, sequenced in a study of metastatic and nonmetastatic thyroid tumors. TCRdb redid the clone calls on the PCR reads using MiXCR. Of 20,000 or so clones in the sample, 27% were seen once. None of the patients had undergone any treatment ahead of thyroid surgery. Sequenced sample: blood. The receptors were gathered from a female donor with papillary thyroid cancer or a benign thyroid nodule (not recorded which). Some clones in this sample may be carry-over from other donors' samples.

This rearrangement joins TRBV14 to TRBJ2-7; 7 bases agree with TRBD1. After removal of 8 bases from V and 0 bases from J, the junction contained 10 bases not matched to a gene. CDR1 is SGHDN, CDR2 FVKESK, per germline. This CDR3 contains 15 residues. The CDR3 here is CASRGTGASSYEQYF. CDR3 DNA sequence: TGTGCCAGCCGCGGCACAGGGGCGAGCTCCTACGAGCAGTACTTC.

This clone was seen at least ten times. This rearrangement joins TRBV20-1 to TRBJ2-1, with D possibly being TRBD1 (6 bases). Germline CDR1 DFQATT, CDR2 SNEGSKA (reference sequence). The CDR3 loop spans 14 amino acids. The V gene lost 6 bases and the J gene lost 1 base, with 13 bases spanning the gap. The CDR3 sequence is CSAQTGLSYNEQFF. The DNA of the CDR3 is TGCAGTGCCCAGACAGGTCTTTCCTACAATGAGCAGTTCTTC.

The chain has TRBV6-1 and TRBJ2-1; possible D gene TRBD2, 6 bases. Trimming pared 1 base from V and 6 bases from J, leaving 13 bases between. The CDR3 consists of 15 residues. Germline V gives CDR1 MNHNS, CDR2 SASEGT. DNA of the CDR3: TGTGCCAGCAGTGAAGGGAGTAGCGGATCCAATGAGCAGTTCTTC. This encodes CASSEGSSGSNEQFF.

The gene calls are TRBV24-1 and TRBJ2-1; 9 bases are a match to TRBD2. The CDR3 totals 16 residues. Germline assignment: CDR1 KGHDR and CDR2 SFDVKD. The J segment lost 0 bases and the V segment lost 3 bases, leaving 2 bases of the junction unmatched. CDR3 bases: TGTGCCACCAGTGATGGTAGCGGGAGCTCCTACAATGAGCAGTTCTTC. This translates into CATSDGSGSSYNEQFF.

The sample holds a few counts of this clone. The chain combines TRBV6-1 with TRBJ1-2; 7 bases agree with TRBD1. CDR3 length equals 13 residues. Germline V gene data show CDR1 as MNHNS and CDR2 as SASEGT. Losses at the gene ends were 3 bases for V and 8 bases for J; bases not matched to a gene: 6. CDR3 amino acids: CASSETGTLGYTF. As DNA, the CDR3 is TGTGCCAGCAGTGAGACAGGGACCCTAGGCTACACCTTC.

The rearrangement uses TRBV6-2 or TRBV6-3 and TRBJ2-5; no definite D call. The germline V and J ends were trimmed by 4 bases and 2 bases, with 11 bases remaining between them. The CDR3 runs to 14 residues. The germline V gene encodes CDR1 MNHEY and CDR2 SVGEGT. The CDR3 here is CASSSRRQQETQYF. As DNA, the CDR3 is TGTGCCAGCAGTTCCCGGCGGCAACAAGAGACCCAGTACTTC.

This clone has more than one count but fewer than ten. The chain links TRBV6-9 to TRBJ2-1; D unresolved. V lost 4 bases, J lost 8 bases, and 9 bases lay in between. CDR3 length: 12 amino acids. Germline CDR1 MNHGY, CDR2 SVAAGI. The CDR3 DNA reads as TGTGCCAGCAGTTTATTTGGGGATGAGCAGTTCTTC. Its translation: CASSLFGDEQFF.

With respect to this clone: A read error may produce the germline difference seen at one junction end. The V call is TRBV25-1, the J call TRBJ2-1; D perhaps matches TRBD2 (5 bases). CDR1 and CDR2 from the germline V gene are MGHDK and SYGVNS. This CDR3 has 16 residues. The chain's CDR3 is CAISESKERPVNEQFF. The DNA for the CDR3 is TGTGCCATCAGTGAATCTAAGGAGCGGCCGGTCAATGAGCAGTTCTTC.

This clone was seen a handful of times. This rearrangement joins TRBV20-1 to TRBJ2-7; D is unresolved. The length of the CDR3 is 11 residues. With 6 bases removed from V and 2 bases from J, the gap between germline ends came to 8 bases. Germline assignment: CDR1 DFQATT and CDR2 SNEGSKA (reference sequence). This chain's CDR3 is CSATSAYEQYF. DNA for the CDR3: TGCAGTGCCACGTCCGCCTACGAGCAGTACTTC.

The CDR3 protein is CSAMGLAGGPVQFF. Here the CDR3 DNA reads TGCAGTGCTATGGGACTAGCGGGAGGGCCGGTGCAGTTCTTC. This chain connects TRBV20-1 to TRBJ2-1; 16 bases align to TRBD2. The CDR3 extends over 14 amino acids. Germline CDR1 is DFQATT and CDR2 is SNEGSKA (reference sequence). V was pared by 4 bases and J by 12 bases, with 6 bases of the junction left unmatched.

J is TRBJ2-3 and V is TRBV11-2, with unresolved D. This CDR3 region has 15 residues. V was pared by 1 base and J by 4 bases, with 12 bases between. Germline CDR1 and CDR2: SGHAT and FQNNGV. CDR3 protein: CASSLVSAGPDTQYF. In DNA, the CDR3 is TGTGCCAGCAGCTTAGTGTCTGCAGGCCCAGATACGCAGTATTTT. The full variable domain, its missing parts supplied by reference TRBV11-2 and TRBJ2-3, is EAGVAQSPRYKIIEKRQSVAFWCNPISGHATLYWYQQILGQGPKLLIQFQNNGVVDDSQLPKDRFSAERLKGVDSTLKIQPAKLEDSAVYLCASSLVSAGPDTQYFGPGTRLTVL.

Details on this clone: Germline is not matched at one junction end, which may reflect a read error. The V and J genes are TRBV28 and TRBJ1-6; 10 bases match TRBD1. CDR1 is MDHEN, CDR2 SYDVKM, per germline. The CDR3 covers 17 residues. CDR3 in amino acids: CASSLRPRTGGNSRLHF. The CDR3 bases are TGTGCCAGCAGCCTTCGCCCCAGGACAGGGGGTAATTCACGCCTCCACTTT.

The chain links TRBV2 to TRBJ2-1; tentatively, D is TRBD1 (6 bases). Between the trimmed V and J ends, which lost 5 bases and 3 bases, there was a span of 11 bases. CDR3 length: 14 residues. Germline V gene data show CDR1 as SNHLY and CDR2 as FYNNEI. The CDR3 bases are TGTGCCAGCAGTAGACAGGAGAACTACAATGAGCAGTTCTTC. It codes for CASSRQENYNEQFF.

The chain has TRBV20-1 and TRBJ2-7, with 10 bases identical to TRBD2. CDR1 and CDR2 (germline): DFQATT, SNEGSKA (reference sequence). Germline trimming cut 3 bases from V and 4 bases from J; bases unmatched to any gene: 9. This CDR3 is built from 15 residues. CDR3 amino acids: CSASLSGRPIYEQYF. The CDR3 bases are TGCAGTGCTAGCCTTAGCGGGAGGCCGATTTACGAGCAGTACTTC.

The chain combines TRBV30 with TRBJ2-1, with 10 bases that match TRBD2. The V gene end was trimmed by 1 base and the J gene end by 7 bases; junction bases not matched to a gene: 10. CDR1 is GTSNPN and CDR2 is SVGIG in the germline V gene (reference sequence). The CDR3 runs to 16 residues. The chain's CDR3 is CAWSDSPIAGGNEQFF. DNA of the CDR3: TGTGCCTGGAGTGACTCCCCTATAGCGGGGGGTAATGAGCAGTTCTTC.

By sample fraction, this clone is medium-sized. V is TRBV20-1 and J is TRBJ2-7; 9 bases line up with TRBD1. Trimming cost V 4 bases and J 3 bases; bases outside gene matches: 4. The CDR3 runs to 13 residues. Germline V gene data show CDR1 as DFQATT and CDR2 as SNEGSKA (reference sequence). The CDR3 DNA is TGCAGTGCTACCGGGACAGGGAACTACGAGCAGTACTTC. It yields the protein CSATGTGNYEQYF.

This clone appeared once. This chain connects TRBV18 to TRBJ2-1, with 8 nucleotides matching TRBD2. Germline V gene data show CDR1 as KGHSH and CDR2 as LQKENI. Losses at the gene ends were 0 bases for V and 8 bases for J; bases not matched to a gene: 12. The CDR3 runs 17 residues. CDR3 in amino acids: CASSPPLGQREWDEQFF. The CDR3 DNA follows: TGTGCCAGCTCACCACCGCTCGGCCAGCGGGAGTGGGATGAGCAGTTCTTC.

The chain recombines TRBV28 with TRBJ1-4; unclear D gene. The CDR3 loop spans 12 amino acids. V gave up 7 bases and J gave up 0 bases, with 3 bases separating them. Germline CDR1 reads MDHEN; CDR2 reads SYDVKM. The CDR3 protein is CASTATNEKLFF. The CDR3, as DNA: TGTGCCAGCACAGCAACTAATGAAAAACTGTTTTTT.

The table lists this clone with many counts. The genes are TRBV7-6 and TRBJ2-7; 8 bases map to TRBD2. In germline, CDR1 is SGHVS, CDR2 FNYEAQ. The CDR3 consists of 13 residues. The V and J ends lost 7 bases and 4 bases, in that order; junction bases with no gene match: 6. In DNA form, the CDR3 reads TGTGCCAGCACAGCGGGAGAATTGTACGAGCAGTACTTC. Translating it yields CASTAGELYEQYF.